This TCR beta chain was identified during a study of T-cell memory formation after mild COVID-19. Study at large: The two donors had largely donor-specific TCR clusters. Broader study findings: Day 15 to 85 contractors were CD4/CD8 balanced; later expanders leaned CD4+. A subset of responding clones appeared in pre-infection memory, suggesting cross-reactive memory joined.

V lost 1 base to trimming and J lost 4 bases; unmatched junction nucleotides: 5. CDR1 is SGHAT and CDR2 is FQNNGV in the germline V gene. The CDR3 covers 16 residues. TCRdb itself ran the 5' RACE reads through MiXCR, one entry per CDR3 protein. Of about 400,000 distinct CDR3 sequences detected, under 25% appear once; the ten largest clones hold about 12%. Remarks on this clonotype: Its antigen is unidentified.

Input material: PBMCs or a T cell subset sorted from them (not recorded which). The clonotype was recovered from an adult woman who had mild COVID-19 (a few samples of this study predate the infection). Cell type and time point are not known. The rearrangement uses TRBV11-2 and TRBJ2-7; the match to TRBD2 covers 12 bases. CDR3 in amino acids: CASSLGGLAGMYEQYF. The DNA for the CDR3 is TGTGCCAGCAGCTTAGGAGGACTAGCGGGAATGTACGAGCAGTACTTC.